This TCR beta chain appears in the sequencing data of a study of tumor and adjacent non-tumor tissue in lung cancer listed by TCRdb under 2018. Study-level background: By cancer type, the cohort comprised 11 to 12 adenocarcinoma patients, a couple of squamous cell carcinoma patients and 1 small cell lung cancer patient. The roughly 15 enrolled patients, of whom around 10 were men and 5 were women, were aged roughly 30 to 76 years and were diagnosed with TNM stage I to III disease. In total, sequencing yielded approximately 130,000,000 productive TCRbeta reads, which works out to an average of approximately 4.1 million reads per sample. The study compared bulk TCRbeta repertoires from lung tumor tissue and matched distant non-tumor lung tissue of about 14 lung cancer patients. TCRbeta CDR3 sequencing was performed on under 35 paired specimens, with one tumor sample and one normal lung sample collected per patient. Here is what the overall study found, with its caveats: The methods do not name the sequencing platform or mention unique molecular identifiers. The top 100 clones made up a significantly larger cumulative share of the repertoire in normal lung than in tumor tissue. Because peripheral blood was not sequenced, the blood TCRbeta repertoires of the lung cancer patients in the study went unexamined. TCR diversity (inverse Simpson) was significantly higher in tumor than in normal lung tissue (431.37 vs 166.20, P = 0.0075, Mann-Whitney U test). With only 15 patients in the cohort, the authors noted that larger samples and more detailed clinical data are needed. Younger patients had significantly higher TCR diversity, and higher tumor TCR diversity was associated with shorter overall and disease-free survival.

The CDR3, cysteine through phenylalanine, is 15 amino acids long. Only CDR3 DNA is held: 45 bases, read in frame from base 1. In the germline V gene, CDR1 corresponds to SGHAT and CDR2 to FQNNGV. V is reduced by 5 bases and J by 7 bases, leaving a spacing of 18 bases between them. RNA was isolated from bulk unsorted tissue, and RNA quality was assessed with a NanoDrop ND-1000 and an Agilent 2100. All donors had newly diagnosed lung cancer, had not received prior chemotherapy, and were admitted for thoracic surgery in China between August and November 2014. Patients with previous radiotherapy or chemotherapy, or with another concurrent cancer, were excluded from the study. Surgical tissue pieces of roughly 1-2 cm3 were preserved in RNAlater solution and stored at -80 °C until use. The library was prepared using multiplex PCR. Sequencing relied on an Illumina HiSeq 2500. Following protocols modified from ARM-PCR, the researchers constructed TCRbeta libraries through three rounds of nested PCR with primers (Table S4). Before sequencing, PCR products of 200-500 bp were excised from the gel and purified with the QIAquick gel extraction kit. In the paper's pipeline: Reads were cleaned using Trimmomatic, were merged into complete CDR3 sequences using FLASH, and were assigned to V(D)J germline segments using MiTCR. Clonal diversity was computed as the inverse Simpson's index with VDJtools. In-frame sequences lacking a premature stop codon were counted as productive reads. The public reads were quality trimmed at Q25 with fastp and then assembled into clones with MiXCR by TCRdb, keeping productive beta chains. Rows matching on CDR3 protein sequence are summarized as one entry with the most common DNA and genes. The authors' filters were not applied to this entry. This sample comprises 85,000 to 100,000 distinct CDR3 sequences, about 67% of them detected only once. The top ten constitute about 17% of the sample.

This clonotype has just one count. Its binding antigen is unknown. The record has no base qualities; no much larger clone is one base away. A lone read is weak support. The sample consisted of lung tumor tissue. The TCR was taken from a man between 60 and 75 years old with non-small cell lung cancer. Recombination joined TRBV11-2 with TRBJ2-1; the D gene is not confidently resolved. The nucleotide sequence is TGTGCCAGCAGCCTGGGTGGTAACAATAGGAATGAGCAGTTCTTC. This codes for CASSLGGNNRNEQFF.